These T cell receptor beta chains were read from a single sample in a study of T cells in Graves' hyperthyroidism and ophthalmopathy. TCRdb reprocessed the multiplex PCR reads via MiXCR and lists one record per CDR3 protein. The data hold hundreds of thousands of distinct CDR3 sequences, with about 14% observed a single time. What was sequenced was blood. The receptors were gathered from a woman between 50 and 59 years old with Graves' ophthalmopathy. The CDR3 runs from the conserved cysteine through the conserved F or W. D genes are given only for firm matches. Not every row has a clone size; where given, it reads once, few, many or a size class.

D | size | length | J | V | CDR3 | DNA
- | few | 16 | TRBJ1-3 | TRBV14 | CASSRNVGVTGNTIYF | TGTGCCAGCAGCCGAAACGTCGGGGTGACAGGAAACACCATATATTTT
- | - | 15 | TRBJ2-7 | TRBV12-3/TRBV12-4 | CASSLVWGDPYEQYF | TGTGCCAGCAGTTTAGTGTGGGGTGACCCCTACGAGCAGTACTTC
- | many | 14 | TRBJ2-7 | TRBV5-1 | CASSMTQGSYEQYF | TGCGCCAGCAGCATGACGCAGGGCTCCTACGAGCAGTACTTC
TRBD2 | many | 14 | TRBJ2-7 | TRBV28 | CASSLFSGRYEQYF | TGTGCCAGCAGTTTATTTAGCGGGAGATACGAGCAGTACTTC
- | - | 15 | TRBJ2-1 | TRBV19 | CASSTLRGSGNEQFF | TGTGCCAGTAGTACCTTGCGGGGCTCGGGGAATGAGCAGTTCTTC
TRBD2 | many | 16 | TRBJ2-3 | TRBV10-3 | CAIMDGLAGGTDTQYF | TGTGCCATCATGGACGGACTAGCGGGAGGCACAGATACGCAGTATTTT
- | few | 14 | TRBJ1-4 | TRBV27 | CASSPYGEVEKLFF | TGTGCCAGCAGTCCTTACGGGGAGGTTGAAAAACTGTTTTTT
- | many | 14 | TRBJ2-5 | TRBV12-3/TRBV12-4 | CASSFRGGGETQYF | TGTGCCAGCAGTTTTAGGGGAGGTGGAGAGACCCAGTACTTC
- | many | 15 | TRBJ1-1 | TRBV5-6 | CASSFSGPGNTEAFF | TGTGCCAGCAGCTTCAGCGGACCCGGGAACACTGAAGCTTTCTTT
- | - | 17 | TRBJ2-1 | TRBV27 | CASSFFAGRLLDNEQFF | TGTGCCAGCAGTTTCTTTGCGGGAAGGTTATTGGACAATGAGCAGTTCTTC
TRBD2 | - | 18 | TRBJ2-3 | TRBV14 | CASSQALAGWTSTDTQYF | TGTGCCAGCAGCCAAGCACTAGCGGGGTGGACTAGCACAGATACGCAGTATTTT
- | - | 16 | TRBJ1-6 | TRBV19 | CASSMVAGALHSPLHF | TGTGCCAGTAGTATGGTGGCGGGGGCGCTTCACTCACCCCTCCACTTT
TRBD1 | many | 15 | TRBJ1-3 | TRBV28 | CASSRDRGVRNTIYF | TGTGCCAGTAGCCGGGACAGGGGCGTTAGAAACACCATATATTTT
TRBD1 | - | 14 | TRBJ2-7 | TRBV3-1 | CASSPRTGGLEQYF | TGTGCCAGCAGCCCTCGGACAGGGGGCCTCGAGCAGTACTTC
TRBD2 | - | 14 | TRBJ2-1 | TRBV20-1 | CSARLAGGPSEQFF | TGCAGTGCTAGATTGGCGGGAGGGCCAAGTGAGCAGTTCTTC
TRBD2 | - | 17 | TRBJ2-1 | TRBV5-1 | CASSGGLAGSTYNEQFF | TGCGCCAGCAGCGGGGGACTAGCGGGGTCGACCTACAATGAGCAGTTCTTC